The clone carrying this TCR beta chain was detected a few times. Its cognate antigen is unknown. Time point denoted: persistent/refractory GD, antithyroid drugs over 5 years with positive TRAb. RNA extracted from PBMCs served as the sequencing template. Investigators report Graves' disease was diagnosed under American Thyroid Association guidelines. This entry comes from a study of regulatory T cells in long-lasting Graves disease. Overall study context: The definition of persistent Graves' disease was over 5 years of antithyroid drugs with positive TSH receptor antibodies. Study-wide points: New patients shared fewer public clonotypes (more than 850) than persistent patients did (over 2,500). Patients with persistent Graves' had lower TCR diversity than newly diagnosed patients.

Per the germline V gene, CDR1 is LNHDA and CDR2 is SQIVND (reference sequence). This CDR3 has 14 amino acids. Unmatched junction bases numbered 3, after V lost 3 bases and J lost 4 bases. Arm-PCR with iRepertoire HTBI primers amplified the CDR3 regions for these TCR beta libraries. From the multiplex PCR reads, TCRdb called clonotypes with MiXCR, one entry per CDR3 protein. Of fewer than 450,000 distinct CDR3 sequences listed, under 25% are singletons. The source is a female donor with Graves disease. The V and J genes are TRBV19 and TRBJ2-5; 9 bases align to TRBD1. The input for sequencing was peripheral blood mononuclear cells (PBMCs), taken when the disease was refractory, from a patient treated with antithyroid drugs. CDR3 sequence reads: CASSITGGRETQYF. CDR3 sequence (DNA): TGTGCCAGTAGTATCACAGGGGGCAGAGAGACCCAGTACTTC.